This T cell receptor (beta chain) was sequenced for a study of T cell responses to AZD1222 COVID-19 vaccine. About the research overall: Second doses that came at about 4 or about 12 weeks were put together.

Study results and caveats: Regions 160-218 and 743-854 held dominance among vaccine-associated CD4 TCRs, which spanned spike. Donors were largely white British and mainly female; clonal diversity was possibly underestimated. Spike-specific TCR breadth and depth were elevated following two AZD1222 doses.

Comments on this clone: Antigen unknown.

V shed 1 base and J shed 2 bases, with 9 bases lying between them. CDR1 and CDR2 (germline): LGHNA, YSLEER. CDR3 length equals 15 residues. Assay used: immunoSEQ multiplex PCR; TCRdb lists only in-frame clones, some missing. The table has some 140,000 clones, about 88% seen once. The clonotype was recovered from an adult in good health. This material consisted of peripheral blood, taken on day 0 of AZD1222 vaccination. V usage is TRBV4-3 and J usage is TRBJ1-5, with a weak D call TRBD1 (6 bases). The CDR3 DNA reads as TGCGCCAGCAGCCAAGCCAGGGGAGGCAATCAGCCCCAGCATTTT. Encoded protein: CASSQARGGNQPQHF.